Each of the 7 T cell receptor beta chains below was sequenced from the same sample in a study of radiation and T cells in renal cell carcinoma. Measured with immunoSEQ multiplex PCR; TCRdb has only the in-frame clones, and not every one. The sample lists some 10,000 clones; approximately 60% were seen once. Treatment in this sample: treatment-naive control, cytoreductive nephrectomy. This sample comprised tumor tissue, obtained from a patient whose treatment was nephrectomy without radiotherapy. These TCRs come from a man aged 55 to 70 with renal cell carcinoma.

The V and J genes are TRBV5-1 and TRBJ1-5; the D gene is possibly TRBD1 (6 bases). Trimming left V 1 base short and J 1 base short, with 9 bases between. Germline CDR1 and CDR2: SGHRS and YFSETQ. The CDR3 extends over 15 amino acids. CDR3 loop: CASSLQGGSNQPQHF. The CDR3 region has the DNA TGCGCCAGCAGCTTGCAAGGGGGGAGCAATCAGCCCCAGCATTTT.

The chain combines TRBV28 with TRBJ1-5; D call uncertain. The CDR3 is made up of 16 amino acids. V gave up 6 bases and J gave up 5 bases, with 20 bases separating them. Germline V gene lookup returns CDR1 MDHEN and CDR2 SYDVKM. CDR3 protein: CASRSTVGEIYQPQHF. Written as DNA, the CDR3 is TGTGCCAGCAGATCGACGGTTGGGGAGATTTATCAGCCCCAGCATTTT.

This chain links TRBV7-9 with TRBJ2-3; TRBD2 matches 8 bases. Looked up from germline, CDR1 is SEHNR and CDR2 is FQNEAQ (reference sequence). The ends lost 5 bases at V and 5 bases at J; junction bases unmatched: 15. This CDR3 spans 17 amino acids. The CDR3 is CASSVGGGNGLLDTQYF. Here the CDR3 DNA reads TGTGCCAGCAGCGTCGGGGGGGGGAATGGTTTGCTAGATACGCAGTATTTT.

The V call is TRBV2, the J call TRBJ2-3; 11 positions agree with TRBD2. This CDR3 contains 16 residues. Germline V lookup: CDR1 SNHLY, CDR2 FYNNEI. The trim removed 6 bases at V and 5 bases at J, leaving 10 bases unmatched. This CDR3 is CASSHNSGRAKDTQYF. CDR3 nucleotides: TGTGCCAGCAGCCACAATAGCGGGAGGGCAAAAGATACGCAGTATTTT.

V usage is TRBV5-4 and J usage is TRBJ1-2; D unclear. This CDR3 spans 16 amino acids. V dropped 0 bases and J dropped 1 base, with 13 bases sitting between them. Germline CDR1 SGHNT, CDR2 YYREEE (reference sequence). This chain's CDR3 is CASSLAGGGSNYGYTF. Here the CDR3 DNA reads TGTGCCAGCAGCTTGGCGGGCGGAGGGAGTAACTATGGCTACACCTTC.

The CDR3 nucleotides are TGTGCCAGCAGCTCCCGGGACAGGACCTACAATGAGCAGTTCTTC. It encodes CASSSRDRTYNEQFF. This chain connects TRBV7-9 to TRBJ2-1, with 8 positions matching TRBD1. The V segment lost 4 bases and the J segment 2 bases; nucleotides outside the gene matches: 4. The CDR3 runs 15 residues. CDR1 and CDR2 (germline): SEHNR, FQNEAQ (reference sequence).

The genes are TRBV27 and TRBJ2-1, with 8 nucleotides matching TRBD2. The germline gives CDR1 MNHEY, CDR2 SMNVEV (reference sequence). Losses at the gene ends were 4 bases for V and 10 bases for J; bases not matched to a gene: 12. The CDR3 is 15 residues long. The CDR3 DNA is TGTGCCAGCAGTTCCGCCGGGGGGGCCTGGGGGGAGCAGTTCTTC. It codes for CASSSAGGAWGEQFF.